The clone carrying this T cell receptor beta chain appeared a single time. Antigen: not known. These data come from a study of graft-versus-host responses after intestinal transplantation. Overall study context: The whole recipient group had anti-thymocyte globulin induction followed by tacrolimus and steroids for roughly three years. Study-wide results and caveats: Allograft graft-versus-host to host-versus-graft clonal ratios ran high in patients with graft-donor T cell macrochimerism.

Intraepithelial and lamina propria lymphocytes were freed from processed graft tissue. The table came from immunoSEQ multiplex PCR; TCRdb's copy has only in-frame clones and leaves some out. Here the sample spans more than 6,000 clones, about 84% being singletons. The germline CDR1 and CDR2 sequences are LNHDA and SQIVND (reference sequence). This CDR3 is built from 12 residues. The material sequenced was ileum tissue, taken approximately 120 days after transplant. V and J are TRBV19 and TRBJ2-5; the match to TRBD2 covers 8 bases. The end of the DNA aligns better with TRBJ2-7, so the J call may be wrong. The origin of this receptor is a human patient who received an intestinal transplant, so some T cells may come from the graft donor. This chain's CDR3 is CASSTGLAEQYF. The CDR3 DNA follows: TGTGCCAGTAGTACAGGACTAGCCGAGCAGTACTTC.